The clone carrying this T cell receptor beta chain has just a few counts. TCRdb independently ran MiXCR on the 5' RACE reads; one entry per CDR3 protein. The sample has roughly 510,000 distinct CDR3 sequences, about 18% seen once. The sample is drawn from a study of T-cell memory formation after mild COVID-19. CDR3 length: 14 amino acids. V lost 4 bases to trimming and J lost 3 bases, with 9 bases between them. Germline CDR1 and CDR2: SGHTA and FQGNSA. The TCR comes from an adult woman who had mild COVID-19 (a few samples of this study predate the infection). Cell type and time point are not known. Sample: PBMCs or a T cell subset sorted from them (not recorded which). The chain couples TRBV7-2 to TRBJ1-4; tentatively, D is TRBD1 (6 bases). This CDR3 is CASSYQGPNEKLFF. CDR3 nucleotide sequence: TGTGCCAGCAGCTACCAGGGGCCTAATGAAAAACTGTTTTTT. Full variable domain (outside the CDR3, taken from reference TRBV7-2 and TRBJ1-4): GAGVSQSPSNKVTEKGKDVELRCDPISGHTALYWYRQSLGQGLEFLIYFQGNSAPDKSGLPSDRFSAERTGGSVSTLTIQRTQQEDSAVYLCASSYQGPNEKLFFGSGTQLSVL.